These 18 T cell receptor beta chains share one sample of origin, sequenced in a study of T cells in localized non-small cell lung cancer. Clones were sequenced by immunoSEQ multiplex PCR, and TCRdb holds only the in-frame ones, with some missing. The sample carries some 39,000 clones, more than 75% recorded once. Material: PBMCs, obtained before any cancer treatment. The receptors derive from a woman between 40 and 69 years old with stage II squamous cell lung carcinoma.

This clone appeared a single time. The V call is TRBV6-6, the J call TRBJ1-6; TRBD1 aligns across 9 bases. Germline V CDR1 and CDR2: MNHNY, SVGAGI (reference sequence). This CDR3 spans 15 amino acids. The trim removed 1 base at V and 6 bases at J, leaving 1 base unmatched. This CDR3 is CASSYWGQGNSPLHF. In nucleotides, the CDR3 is TGTGCCAGCAGTTACTGGGGACAGGGTAATTCACCCCTCCACTTT.

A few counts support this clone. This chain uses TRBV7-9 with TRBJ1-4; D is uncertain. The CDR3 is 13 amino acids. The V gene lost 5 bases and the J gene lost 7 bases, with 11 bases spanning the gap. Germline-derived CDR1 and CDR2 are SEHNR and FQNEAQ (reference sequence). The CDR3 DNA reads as TGTGCCAGCAGCGTCGCAATAGGTGAAAAACTGTTTTTT. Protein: CASSVAIGEKLFF.

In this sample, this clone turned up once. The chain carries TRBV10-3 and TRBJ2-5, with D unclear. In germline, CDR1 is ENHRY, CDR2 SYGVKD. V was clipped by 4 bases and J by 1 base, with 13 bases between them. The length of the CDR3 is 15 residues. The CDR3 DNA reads TGTGCCATCAGTGTTGGGCCACTTGTCCAAGAGACCCAGTACTTC. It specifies CAISVGPLVQETQYF.

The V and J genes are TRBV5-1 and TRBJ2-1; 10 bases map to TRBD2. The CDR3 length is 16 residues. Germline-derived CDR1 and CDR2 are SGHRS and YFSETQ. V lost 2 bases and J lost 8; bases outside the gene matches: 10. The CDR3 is CASSLSSAGGLDEQFF. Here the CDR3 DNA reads TGCGCCAGCAGCTTAAGCTCAGCGGGGGGGCTGGATGAGCAGTTCTTC.

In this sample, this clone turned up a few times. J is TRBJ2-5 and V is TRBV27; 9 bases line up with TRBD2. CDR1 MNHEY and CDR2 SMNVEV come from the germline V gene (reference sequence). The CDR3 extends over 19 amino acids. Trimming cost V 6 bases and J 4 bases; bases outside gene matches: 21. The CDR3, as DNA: TGTGCCAGCAGGCCAGGACGGAAAAAGGGGGCGGGAGGGCGAGAGACCCAGTACTTC. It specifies CASRPGRKKGAGGRETQYF.

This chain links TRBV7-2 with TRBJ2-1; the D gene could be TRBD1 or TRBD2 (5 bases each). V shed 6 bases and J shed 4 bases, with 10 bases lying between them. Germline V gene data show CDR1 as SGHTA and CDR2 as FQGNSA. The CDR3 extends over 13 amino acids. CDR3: CASREGPYNEQFF. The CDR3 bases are TGTGCCAGCAGAGAGGGGCCATACAATGAGCAGTTCTTC.

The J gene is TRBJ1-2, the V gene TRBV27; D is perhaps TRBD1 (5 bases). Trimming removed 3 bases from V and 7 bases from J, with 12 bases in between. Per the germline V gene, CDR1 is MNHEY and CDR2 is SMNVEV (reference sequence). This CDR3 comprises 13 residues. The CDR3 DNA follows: TGTGCCAGCAGTTTTGGAGGGACCCGTGGCTACACCTTC. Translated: CASSFGGTRGYTF.

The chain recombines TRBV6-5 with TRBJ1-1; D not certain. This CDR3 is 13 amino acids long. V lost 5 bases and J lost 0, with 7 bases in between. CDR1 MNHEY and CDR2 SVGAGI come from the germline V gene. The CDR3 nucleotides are TGTGCCAGCAGTGGACCGCTGAACACTGAAGCTTTCTTT. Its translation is CASSGPLNTEAFF.

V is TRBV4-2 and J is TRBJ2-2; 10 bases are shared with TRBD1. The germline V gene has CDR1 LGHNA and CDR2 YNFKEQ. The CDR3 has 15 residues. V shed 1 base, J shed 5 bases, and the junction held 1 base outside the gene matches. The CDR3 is CASSQGTGGTGELFF. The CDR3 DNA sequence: TGTGCCAGCAGCCAAGGGACAGGGGGGACCGGGGAGCTGTTTTTT.

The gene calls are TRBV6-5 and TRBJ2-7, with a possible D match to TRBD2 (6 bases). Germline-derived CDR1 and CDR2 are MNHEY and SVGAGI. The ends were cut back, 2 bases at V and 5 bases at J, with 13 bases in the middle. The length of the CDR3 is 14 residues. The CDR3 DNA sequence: TGTGCCAGCAGTTACAAGGCGGGGTTTCACGAGCAGTACTTC. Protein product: CASSYKAGFHEQYF.

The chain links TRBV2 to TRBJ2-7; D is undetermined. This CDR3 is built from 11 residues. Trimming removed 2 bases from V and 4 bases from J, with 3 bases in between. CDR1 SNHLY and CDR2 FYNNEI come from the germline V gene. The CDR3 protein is CASSERYEQYF. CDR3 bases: TGTGCCAGCAGTGAACGGTACGAGCAGTACTTC.

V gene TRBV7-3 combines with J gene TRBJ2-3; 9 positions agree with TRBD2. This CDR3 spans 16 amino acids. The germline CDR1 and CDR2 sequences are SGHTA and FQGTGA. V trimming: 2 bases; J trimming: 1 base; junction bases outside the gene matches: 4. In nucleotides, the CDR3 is TGTGCCAGCAGCTTATATGGCGGGAGGGGCACAGATACGCAGTATTTT. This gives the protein CASSLYGGRGTDTQYF.

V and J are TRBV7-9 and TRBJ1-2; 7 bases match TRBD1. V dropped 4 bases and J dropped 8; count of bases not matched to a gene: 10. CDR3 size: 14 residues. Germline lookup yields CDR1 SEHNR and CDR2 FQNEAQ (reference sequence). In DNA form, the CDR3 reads TGTGCCAGCAGCTCCGCCGGGACAGTTCAAGGCTACACCTTC. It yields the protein CASSSAGTVQGYTF.

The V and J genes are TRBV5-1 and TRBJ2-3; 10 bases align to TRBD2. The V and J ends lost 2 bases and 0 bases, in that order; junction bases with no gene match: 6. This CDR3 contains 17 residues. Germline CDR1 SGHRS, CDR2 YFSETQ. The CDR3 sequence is CASSFSGGRLSTDTQYF. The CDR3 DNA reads TGCGCCAGCAGCTTTAGCGGGGGGCGCCTTAGCACAGATACGCAGTATTTT.

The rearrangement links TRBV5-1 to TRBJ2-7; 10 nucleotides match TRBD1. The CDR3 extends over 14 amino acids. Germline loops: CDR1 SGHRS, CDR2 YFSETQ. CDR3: CASSTGTGDYAQYV. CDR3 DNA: TGCGCCAGCAGCACCGGGACAGGGGACTACGCGCAGTACGTC.

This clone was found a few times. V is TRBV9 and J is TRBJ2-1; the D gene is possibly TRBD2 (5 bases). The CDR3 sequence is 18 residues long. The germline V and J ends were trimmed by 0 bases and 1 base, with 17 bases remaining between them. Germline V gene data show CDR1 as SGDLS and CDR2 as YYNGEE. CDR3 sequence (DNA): TGTGCCAGCAGCGTAGGAGATAGCGTCCGTCCTTCCTACAATGAGCAGTTCTTC. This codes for CASSVGDSVRPSYNEQFF.

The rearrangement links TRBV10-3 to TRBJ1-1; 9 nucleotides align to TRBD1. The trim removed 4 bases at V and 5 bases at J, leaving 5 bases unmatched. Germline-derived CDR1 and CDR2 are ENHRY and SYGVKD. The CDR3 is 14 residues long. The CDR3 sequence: CAISVSDRGTEAFF. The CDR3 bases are TGTGCCATCAGTGTTTCGGACAGGGGAACTGAAGCTTTCTTT.

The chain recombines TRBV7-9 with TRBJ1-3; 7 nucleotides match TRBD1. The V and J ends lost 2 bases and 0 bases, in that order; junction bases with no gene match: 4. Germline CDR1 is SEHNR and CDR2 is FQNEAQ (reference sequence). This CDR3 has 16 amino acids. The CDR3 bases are TGTGCCAGCAGCTTAACCGGGACAGTCTCTGGAAACACCATATATTTT. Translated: CASSLTGTVSGNTIYF.